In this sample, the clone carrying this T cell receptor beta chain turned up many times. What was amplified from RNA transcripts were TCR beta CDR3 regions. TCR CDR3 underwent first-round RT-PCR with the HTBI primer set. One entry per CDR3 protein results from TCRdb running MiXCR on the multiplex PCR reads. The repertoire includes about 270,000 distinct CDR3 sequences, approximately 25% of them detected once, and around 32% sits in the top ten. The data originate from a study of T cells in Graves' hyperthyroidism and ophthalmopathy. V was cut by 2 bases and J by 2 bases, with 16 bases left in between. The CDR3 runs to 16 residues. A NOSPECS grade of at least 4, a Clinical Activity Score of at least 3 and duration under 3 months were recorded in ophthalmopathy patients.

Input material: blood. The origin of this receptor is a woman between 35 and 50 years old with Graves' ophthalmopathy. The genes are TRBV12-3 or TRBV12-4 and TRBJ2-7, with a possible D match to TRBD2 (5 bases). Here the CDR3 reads CASSLRVGPGTYEQYF. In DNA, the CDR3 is TGTGCCAGCAGTTTACGTGTAGGGCCGGGGACCTACGAGCAGTACTTC.